The clone carrying this TCR beta chain has at least ten counts. Its antigen is unknown. The CDR3 runs 14 residues. V gave up 5 bases and J gave up 0 bases, with 11 bases separating them. TCRdb called the 5' RACE reads again in MiXCR, with one record for every CDR3 protein. The sample contains hundreds of thousands of distinct CDR3 sequences, around 8.3% of which appear only once. This entry comes from a study of identical twins. Points from the study as a whole: The degree of excess twin sharing was weaker in beta out-of-frame sequences. A lower insertion count was a feature of abundant cord blood beta clonotypes, with no such feature in memory repertoires.

These sequences were also reported in another study, on yellow fever vaccine responses in identical twins.

The receptor was derived from a woman aged 18-30 years in good health. The J gene is TRBJ2-7, the V gene TRBV12-3 or TRBV12-4; perhaps D is TRBD1 or TRBD2 (5 bases each). What was sequenced was PBMCs. CDR3 sequence: CASSPGPSSYEQYF. The CDR3 DNA is TGTGCCAGCAGTCCGGGACCCAGCTCCTACGAGCAGTACTTC.